A selection of T cell receptor beta chains follows, all from one sample in a study of shared clonotypes between healthy human individuals. The table came from immunoSEQ multiplex PCR; TCRdb's copy has only in-frame clones and leaves some out. This table holds over 850,000 clones, around three quarters found once. Specimen: memory CD4+ T cells from PBMCs. The receptors were gathered from a man between 18 and 29 years old in good health. Some clones in this sample may be carry-over from other donors' samples. The conserved cysteine and the conserved F or W are not part of the CDR3 here. Fields, in order: V gene, D gene, J gene, CDR3 protein. The D gene is left open where the match is weak.

TRBV28	-	TRBJ1-3	ASSLPGGGSGNTIY
TRBV5-1	TRBD2	TRBJ2-1	ASSSNRGTSGINEQF
TRBV5-1	TRBD1	TRBJ1-3	ASSLAGQGYGNTIY
TRBV5-5	-	TRBJ1-3	ASSLDGLFSGNTIY
TRBV19	TRBD1	TRBJ1-4	ASTATGGNEKLF
TRBV11-1	-	TRBJ2-5	ASSLAGPLRQETQY
TRBV7-2	-	TRBJ1-6	ASSHNSPLH
TRBV28	-	TRBJ2-1	ASTPLGSSYNEQF
TRBV28	-	TRBJ2-2	ASSPSYANTGELF
TRBV14	TRBD2	TRBJ2-7	ASSQGLAGAGYEQY
TRBV29-1	-	TRBJ2-3	SVEGGQGVDTQY
TRBV20-1	-	TRBJ2-3	SAPLRTQY
TRBV4-3	TRBD1	TRBJ1-1	ASSQGTGENTEAF
TRBV7-2	TRBD2	TRBJ2-3	ASSLGSAGADTQY
TRBV6-1	TRBD2	TRBJ2-7	ASSEVARGGRQY
TRBV5-6	TRBD1	TRBJ2-1	ASSLEDSGQGGREQF
TRBV5-6	-	TRBJ2-2	ASSTIKRMTNTGELF
TRBV4-1	-	TRBJ2-4	ASSQGPVVGRAKNIQY
TRBV29-1	TRBD1	TRBJ2-7	SVAGRTGSIYEQY
TRBV5-1	-	TRBJ2-1	ASIADHLKDEQF
TRBV5-1	-	TRBJ1-4	ASSEFRGYNEKLF
TRBV28	-	TRBJ1-4	ASSFGGRRYPNEKLF
TRBV9	TRBD1	TRBJ2-5	ASSPAQGDGQETQY
TRBV9	TRBD2	TRBJ2-2	ASSVVGGSIPGELF
TRBV28	TRBD1	TRBJ1-1	ASRHRDRETEAF
TRBV7-6	TRBD2	TRBJ2-5	ASSKTTSSRYQETQY
TRBV30	-	TRBJ2-1	AWSVNEQF
TRBV4-1	-	TRBJ2-4	ASSQLAVAKNIQY
TRBV5-1	TRBD1	TRBJ1-5	ASSPGTGDQPQH
TRBV7-2	-	TRBJ1-2	ASSLGGIGYT
TRBV2	-	TRBJ1-1	ASSGTAEAF
TRBV10-3	-	TRBJ2-6	AISEPFSGANVLT
TRBV28	-	TRBJ2-2	ASSPPRGRNTGELF
TRBV11-2	-	TRBJ2-1	ASSLVRGPPEQF
TRBV7-2	TRBD1	TRBJ1-5	ASGDRGNQPQH
TRBV6-1	-	TRBJ1-1	ASSAYRLMNTEAF
TRBV4-2	TRBD2	TRBJ2-7	ASSQAGGRPYEQY
TRBV10-2	-	TRBJ2-3	ASSEEGLADTQY
TRBV2	TRBD1	TRBJ1-1	ASRWTGNTEAF
TRBV14	-	TRBJ1-2	ASSQVGGIYGYT
TRBV11-2	-	TRBJ2-7	ASSSLQFSYEQY
TRBV19	-	TRBJ2-1	ASSIMYEQF
TRBV4-1	-	TRBJ2-7	ASSQDRAGVRLEQY
TRBV7-2	-	TRBJ2-2	ASSLGRGGELF
TRBV29-1	-	TRBJ1-1	SVEEQGNTEAF
TRBV7-2	TRBD2	TRBJ2-3	ASSPGGTDTQY
TRBV30	-	TRBJ2-3	AWGFGRSTDTQY
TRBV12-5	-	TRBJ2-7	ASARDSPYEQY
TRBV6-1	TRBD1	TRBJ2-7	ASSVRTGQEQY
TRBV29-1	TRBD2	TRBJ2-2	SARRIAGDTGELF